The clone carrying this T cell receptor beta chain was counted a few times. CDR3 length equals 13 residues. CDR1 is SGHTA, CDR2 FQGNSA, per germline. V lost 7 bases and J lost 5; bases outside the gene matches: 6. The sample comes from a study of T cell repertoires in cytomegalovirus infection. TCRdb used MiXCR to reprocess the reads, holding one entry per CDR3 protein. The sample holds some 600,000 distinct CDR3 sequences, roughly a quarter seen once. V usage is TRBV7-2 and J usage is TRBJ2-5; 8 bases fit TRBD2. The TCR originated in a human donor in good health (CMV status not recorded). Some clones in this sample may be carry-over from other donors' samples. Sample: CD8+ T cells from PBMCs. CDR3 in DNA: TGTGCCAGCACCCCGGGAGGGGGGGAGACCCAGTACTTC. Protein sequence: CASTPGGGETQYF.